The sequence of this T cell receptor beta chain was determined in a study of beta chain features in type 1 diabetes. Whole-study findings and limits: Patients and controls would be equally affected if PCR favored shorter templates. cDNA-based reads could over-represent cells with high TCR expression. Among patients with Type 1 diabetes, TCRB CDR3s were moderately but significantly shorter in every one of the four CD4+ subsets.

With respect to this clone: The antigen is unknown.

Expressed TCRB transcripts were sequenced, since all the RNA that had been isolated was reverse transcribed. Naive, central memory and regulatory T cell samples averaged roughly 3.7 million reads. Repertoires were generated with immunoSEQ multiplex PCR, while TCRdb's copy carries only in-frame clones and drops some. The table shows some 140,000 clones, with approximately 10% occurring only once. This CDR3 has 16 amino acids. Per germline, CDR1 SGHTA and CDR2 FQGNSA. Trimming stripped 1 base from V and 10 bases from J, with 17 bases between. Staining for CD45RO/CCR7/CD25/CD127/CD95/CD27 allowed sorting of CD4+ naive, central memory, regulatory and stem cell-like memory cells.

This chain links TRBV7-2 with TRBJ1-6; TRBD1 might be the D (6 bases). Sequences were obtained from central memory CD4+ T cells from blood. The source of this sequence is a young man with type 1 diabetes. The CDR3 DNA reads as TGTGCCAGCAGCTTAGTCGGTGGGGGGGGCGTATCACCCCTCCACTTT. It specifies CASSLVGGGGVSPLHF.